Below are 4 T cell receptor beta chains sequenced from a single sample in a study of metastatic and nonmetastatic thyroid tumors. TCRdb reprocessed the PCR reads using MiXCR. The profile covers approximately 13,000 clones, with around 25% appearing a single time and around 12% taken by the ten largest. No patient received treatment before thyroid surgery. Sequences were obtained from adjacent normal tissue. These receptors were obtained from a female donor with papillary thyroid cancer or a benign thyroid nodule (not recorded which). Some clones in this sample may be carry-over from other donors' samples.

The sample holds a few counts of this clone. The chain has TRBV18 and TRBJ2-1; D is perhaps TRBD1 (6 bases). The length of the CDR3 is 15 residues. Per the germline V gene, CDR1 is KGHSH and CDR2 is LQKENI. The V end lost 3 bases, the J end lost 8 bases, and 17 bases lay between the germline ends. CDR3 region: CASSPPTGSPHEQFF. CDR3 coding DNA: TGTGCCAGCTCACCCCCCACAGGGTCTCCTCATGAGCAGTTCTTC.

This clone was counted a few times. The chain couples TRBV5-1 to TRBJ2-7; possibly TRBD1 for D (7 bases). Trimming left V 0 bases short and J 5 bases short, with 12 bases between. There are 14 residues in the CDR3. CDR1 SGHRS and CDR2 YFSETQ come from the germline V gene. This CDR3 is CASSLVSRGDEQYF. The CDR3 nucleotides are TGCGCCAGCAGCTTGGTGAGCAGGGGGGACGAGCAGTACTTC.

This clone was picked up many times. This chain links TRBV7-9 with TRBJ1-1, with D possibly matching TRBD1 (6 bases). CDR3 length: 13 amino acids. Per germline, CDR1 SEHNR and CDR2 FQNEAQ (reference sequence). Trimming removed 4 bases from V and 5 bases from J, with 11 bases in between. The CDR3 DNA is TGTGCCAGCAGCTACTATACAGGGACTGAAGCTTTCTTT. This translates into CASSYYTGTEAFF.

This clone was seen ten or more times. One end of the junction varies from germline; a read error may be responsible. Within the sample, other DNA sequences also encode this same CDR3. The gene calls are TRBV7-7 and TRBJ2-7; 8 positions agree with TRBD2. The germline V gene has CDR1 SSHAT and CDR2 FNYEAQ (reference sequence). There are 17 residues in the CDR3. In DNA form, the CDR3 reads TGTGCTAGCAGTACTCCCGGGGGGGGTGATATAGGCTACGAGCAGTACTTC. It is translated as CASSTPGGGDIGYEQYF.